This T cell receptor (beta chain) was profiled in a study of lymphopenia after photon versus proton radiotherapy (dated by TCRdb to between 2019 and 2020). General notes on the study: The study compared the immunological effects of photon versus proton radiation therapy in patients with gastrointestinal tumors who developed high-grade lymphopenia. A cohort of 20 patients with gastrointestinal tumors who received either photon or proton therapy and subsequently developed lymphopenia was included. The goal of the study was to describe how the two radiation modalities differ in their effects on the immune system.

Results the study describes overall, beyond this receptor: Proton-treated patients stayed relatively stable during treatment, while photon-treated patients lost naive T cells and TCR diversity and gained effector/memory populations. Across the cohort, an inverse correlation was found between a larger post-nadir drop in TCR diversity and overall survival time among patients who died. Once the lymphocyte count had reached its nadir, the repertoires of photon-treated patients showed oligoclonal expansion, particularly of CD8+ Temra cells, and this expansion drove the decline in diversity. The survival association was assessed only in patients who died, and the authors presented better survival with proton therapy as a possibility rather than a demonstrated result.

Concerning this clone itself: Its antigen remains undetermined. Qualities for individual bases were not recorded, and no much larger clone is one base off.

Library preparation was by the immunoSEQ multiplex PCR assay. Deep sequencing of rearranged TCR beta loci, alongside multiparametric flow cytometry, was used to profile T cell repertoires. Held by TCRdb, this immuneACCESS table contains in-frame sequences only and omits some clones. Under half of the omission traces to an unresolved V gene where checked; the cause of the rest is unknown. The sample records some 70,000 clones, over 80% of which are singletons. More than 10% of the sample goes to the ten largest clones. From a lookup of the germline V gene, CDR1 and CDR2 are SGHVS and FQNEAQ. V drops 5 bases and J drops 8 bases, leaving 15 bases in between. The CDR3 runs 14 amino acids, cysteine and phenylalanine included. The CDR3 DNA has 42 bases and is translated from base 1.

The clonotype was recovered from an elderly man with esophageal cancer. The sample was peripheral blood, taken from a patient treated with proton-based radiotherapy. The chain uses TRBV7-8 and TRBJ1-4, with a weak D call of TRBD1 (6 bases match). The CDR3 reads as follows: CASSIGGDGEKLFF. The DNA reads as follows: TGTGCCAGCAGCATAGGGGGAGACGGGGAAAAACTGTTTTTT.